A single TCR beta chain is shown here with its context. Its target is unknown. This sample stems from a study of shared clonotypes between healthy human individuals. Study results and limitations: Several donors shared roughly 5% of their naive CD4 clonotypes. Larger estimated richness was generally recorded for naive subsets relative to memory subsets.

Donors were healthy HIV-negative adults without recently reported acute infections or vaccinations. CD4+ cells underwent separation, giving CD45RA+ naive and CD45RA-negative memory subsets. Trimming shortened V by 5 bases and J by 1 base, and 19 bases separated the two germline ends. The CDR3 has 17 amino acids. In germline, CDR1 is SEHNR, CDR2 FQNEAQ (reference sequence). Assay used: immunoSEQ multiplex PCR; TCRdb lists only in-frame clones, some missing. The sample lists about 670,000 clones, less than 80% seen once, with 1.5% to 2% in the top ten. V usage is TRBV7-9 and J usage is TRBJ2-3; D could derive from TRBD1 or TRBD2 (5 bases each). The receptor comes from a woman in her 30s in good health. Sequences were obtained from memory CD4+ T cells sorted from blood. The subset was: CD45RA-negative fraction. CDR3 protein: CASSPGSVGVGTDTQYF. For the CDR3, the DNA is TGTGCCAGCAGCCCCGGGTCGGTGGGGGTGGGCACAGATACGCAGTATTTT.